This T cell receptor beta chain was obtained from a study of T cells in Graves' hyperthyroidism and ophthalmopathy. About this clonotype: The antigen remains undetermined.

General study findings and limits: For ophthalmopathy, model prediction preceded onset by a median approximately 6 months.

The CDR3 totals 16 residues. Germline values: CDR1 MGHRA, CDR2 YSYEKL. V gave up 3 bases and J gave up 1 base, with 15 bases separating them. RNA transcripts served as the template for amplifying TCR beta CDR3 regions. Researchers ran a first-round RT-PCR on the TCR CDR3 using the HTBI primer set. From the multiplex PCR reads, TCRdb called clonotypes with MiXCR, one entry per CDR3 protein. The sample lists about 760,000 distinct CDR3 sequences; over 35% were seen once. J is TRBJ1-2 and V is TRBV4-1, with D tentatively TRBD1 (5 bases). Sequenced material: blood. The sequence was obtained from a woman aged 40 to 50 with Graves' hyperthyroidism. CDR3 region: CASSHNRDGYNYGYTF. The DNA for the CDR3 is TGCGCCAGCAGCCACAACCGGGACGGCTATAACTATGGCTACACCTTC.